A selection of T cell receptor beta chains follows, all from one sample in a study of blood T cell repertoires in COVID-19. The repertoire was sequenced with immunoSEQ multiplex PCR; TCRdb's copy has only in-frame clones and lacks some. Of nearly 200,000 clones listed, 70% to 90% are singletons. The sequencing input was peripheral blood. The source is a woman between 40 and 50 years old who had recovered from COVID-19. Each CDR3 is given with its conserved first and last residue. D genes are given only for firm matches.

j_call d_call v_call cdr3_nt cdr3_aa
TRBJ1-5 . TRBV7-2 TGTGCCAGCAGCTTAGGGCGGCAGGGAAATCAGCCCCAGCATTTT CASSLGRQGNQPQHF
TRBJ1-2 . TRBV3-1/TRBV3-2 TGTGCCAGCAGCCCATCCGGCCAGGAGGCCTATGGCTACACCTTC CASSPSGQEAYGYTF
TRBJ2-7 . TRBV19 TGTGCCAGTAGTATTGGAGGGCAGGGCTCTTCCGAGCAGTACTTC CASSIGGQGSSEQYF
TRBJ2-7 . TRBV28 TGTGCCAGCAGTTTCTCACCGACTTACGAGCAGTACTTC CASSFSPTYEQYF
TRBJ2-7 . TRBV12-2 TGTGCAAGTCTCGACGTAGGGGGCAACTACGAGCAGTACTTC CASLDVGGNYEQYF
TRBJ1-3 . TRBV19 TGTGCCAGTAGTATTCAAGGGGTCTCTGGAAACACCATATATTTT CASSIQGVSGNTIYF
TRBJ1-2 . TRBV5-5 TGTGCCAGCAGCCCGGGGGGGCCGTCGGGACCTAACTATGGCTACACCTTC CASSPGGPSGPNYGYTF
TRBJ1-2 . TRBV28 TGTGCCAGCAGTCCCTCGACCGGGGTATATGGCTACACCTTC CASSPSTGVYGYTF
TRBJ2-1 TRBD2 TRBV5-6 TGTGCCAGCAGCCCCATTTGGGGCGGGAGGGTTTACAATGAGCAGTTCTTC CASSPIWGGRVYNEQFF
TRBJ1-2 TRBD1 TRBV29-1 TGCAGCGCTAGACAGGGCCTGGACTATGGCTACACCTTC CSARQGLDYGYTF